The 26 T cell receptor beta chains given below trace back to one sample, sequenced in a study of T cell responses to AZD1222 COVID-19 vaccine. Sequencing was performed with immunoSEQ multiplex PCR; in TCRdb, only in-frame clones are kept and a portion is missing. The sample includes 130,000 or so clones, about 90% of them seen just once. Sequencing was performed on peripheral blood, taken on day 0 of AZD1222 vaccination. Source of these receptors: an adult in good health.

A word on this clone: Mismatch with germline at one junction end may stem from a read error. The genes are TRBV29-1 and TRBJ2-7, with 9 bases identical to TRBD1. The CDR3 length is 10 residues. Germline V gene data show CDR1 as SQVTM and CDR2 as ANQGSEA. The CDR3 coding sequence is TGCAGCGTTGGTGGGACAGGGAATTGTTTC. This codes for CSVGGTGNCF.

The J gene is TRBJ2-7, the V gene TRBV6-6; the match to TRBD1 covers 10 bases. Germline V CDR1 and CDR2: MNHNY, SVGAGI (reference sequence). There are 16 residues in the CDR3. V gave up 2 bases and J gave up 6 bases; unmatched junction bases: 10. The CDR3 spells CASSYTARQGASEQYV. CDR3 nucleotides: TGTGCCAGCAGTTACACGGCCCGACAGGGGGCAAGCGAGCAGTACGTC.

The rearrangement uses TRBV4-1 and TRBJ1-3; D ambiguous. Per the germline V gene, CDR1 is MGHRA and CDR2 is YSYEKL. CDR3 length equals 15 residues. Trimming took off 1 base at V and 8 bases at J, with 15 bases between the two ends. CDR3 sequence (DNA): TGCGCCAGCAGCCAAGCGGCGGGCTCGAGGGACACCATATATTTT. The encoded protein is CASSQAAGSRDTIYF.

This sequence joins TRBV6-1 and TRBJ2-3; 9 nucleotides line up with TRBD2. Per germline, CDR1 MNHNS and CDR2 SASEGT. V lost 2 bases and J lost 8; bases outside the gene matches: 2. CDR3 length: 13 amino acids. In nucleotides, the CDR3 is TGTGCCAGCAGTGAAATAGCGGGGGTTACGCAGTATTTT. This translates into CASSEIAGVTQYF.

The V gene is TRBV5-5, the J gene TRBJ1-1; no definite D call. V lost 5 bases, J lost 0 bases, and 11 bases lay in between. CDR1 is SGHKS, CDR2 YYEKEE, per germline (reference sequence). CDR3 size: 14 residues. The DNA of the CDR3 is TGTGCCAGCAGTGTGTACGGACTGAACACTGAAGCTTTCTTT. This translates into CASSVYGLNTEAFF.

This rearrangement joins TRBV6-5 to TRBJ1-2; D call uncertain. The ends were cut back, 8 bases at V and 1 base at J, with 5 bases in the middle. Germline V gives CDR1 MNHEY, CDR2 SVGAGI. The CDR3 length is 11 residues. This CDR3 is CASWDNYGYTF. CDR3 nucleotides: TGTGCCAGCTGGGATAACTATGGCTACACCTTC.

V gene TRBV5-1 combines with J gene TRBJ1-5; possibly TRBD1 for D (6 bases). Trimming took off 4 bases at V and 2 bases at J, with 13 bases between the two ends. CDR3 size: 15 residues. Germline V gene lookup returns CDR1 SGHRS and CDR2 YFSETQ. The CDR3 loop reads CASSPGAVGNQPQHF. The CDR3 nucleotides read TGCGCCAGCAGCCCGGGGGCGGTTGGCAATCAGCCCCAGCATTTT.

This sequence joins TRBV9 and TRBJ2-1, with D possibly TRBD2 on 6 matching bases. The CDR3 has 15 residues. Germline values: CDR1 SGDLS, CDR2 YYNGEE. V gave up 1 base and J gave up 9 bases, with 17 bases separating them. The CDR3 loop reads CASSVLTQGLSEQFF. CDR3 nucleotides: TGTGCCAGCAGCGTACTCACTCAAGGACTAAGTGAGCAGTTCTTC.

This chain links TRBV19 with TRBJ1-1, with 7 positions matching TRBD1. The CDR3 runs 14 residues. Trimming removed 6 bases from V and 7 bases from J; junction bases left unmatched: 11. Germline V lookup: CDR1 LNHDA, CDR2 SQIVND (reference sequence). The CDR3 loop is CASRTLQGRSEAFF. CDR3 DNA: TGTGCCAGTAGGACCCTACAGGGGCGCAGTGAAGCTTTCTTT.

The rearrangement links TRBV18 to TRBJ2-2, with 10 bases that match TRBD2. V lost 3 bases to trimming and J lost 2 bases; unmatched junction nucleotides: 6. CDR1 is KGHSH, CDR2 LQKENI, per germline. The CDR3 has 17 amino acids. The CDR3 DNA reads as TGTGCCAGCTCACCCTCAACTAGCGGGACCAACACCGGGGAGCTGTTTTTT. It translates to CASSPSTSGTNTGELFF.

This rearrangement joins TRBV5-4 to TRBJ1-1, with 9 bases that match TRBD1. V lost 3 bases to trimming and J lost 4 bases; unmatched junction nucleotides: 4. The germline CDR1 and CDR2 sequences are SGHNT and YYREEE (reference sequence). The length of the CDR3 is 14 residues. CDR3 DNA: TGTGCCAGCAGCTACCCGGACAGGGGCACTGAAGCTTTCTTT. Translation gives CASSYPDRGTEAFF.

Written as DNA, the CDR3 is TGTGCCACCAGTGACAGGGCAAACAATGAGCAGTTCTTC. The encoded protein is CATSDRANNEQFF. The rearrangement links TRBV24-1 to TRBJ2-1, with D tentatively TRBD1 (5 bases). The CDR3 contains 13 residues. The germline gives CDR1 KGHDR, CDR2 SFDVKD. Trimming left V 4 bases short and J 5 bases short, with 8 bases between.

The chain combines TRBV5-1 with TRBJ1-1, with D uncertain. This CDR3 is built from 14 residues. Germline V gene lookup returns CDR1 SGHRS and CDR2 YFSETQ. Deletions cut 4 bases from V and 1 base from J, with 11 bases between. The DNA of the CDR3 is TGCGCCAGCAGCGGGAACTCCAGGAACACTGAAGCTTTCTTT. It yields the protein CASSGNSRNTEAFF.

V usage is TRBV7-8 and J usage is TRBJ2-5, with 8 bases fitting TRBD2. CDR3 length equals 14 residues. Germline assignment: CDR1 SGHVS and CDR2 FQNEAQ. V dropped 5 bases and J dropped 9; count of bases not matched to a gene: 11. CDR3 amino acids: CASSPGLGSGAQYF. CDR3 sequence (DNA): TGTGCCAGCAGCCCGGGACTAGGGAGTGGGGCCCAGTACTTC.

The rearrangement links TRBV7-8 to TRBJ1-1; D perhaps matches TRBD1 (6 bases). V lost 5 bases, J lost 10 bases, and 14 bases lay in between. Germline V gene sequence: CDR1 SGHVS, CDR2 FQNEAQ. The CDR3 length is 12 residues. The CDR3 spells CASSRRGAIAFF. CDR3 bases: TGTGCCAGCAGCCGGCGGGGGGCAATAGCTTTCTTT. Full variable domain (missing parts from reference TRBV7-8 and TRBJ1-1): GAGVSQSPRYKVAKRGQDVALRCDPISGHVSLFWYQQALGQGPEFLTYFQNEAQLDKSGLPSDRFFAERPEGSVSTLKIQRTQQEDSAVYLCASSRRGAIAFFGQGTRLTVV.

The chain links TRBV27 to TRBJ1-2; the D gene is possibly TRBD1 (6 bases). Germline assignment: CDR1 MNHEY and CDR2 SMNVEV (reference sequence). The CDR3 runs 13 residues. With 5 bases removed from V and 7 bases from J, the gap between germline ends came to 14 bases. The CDR3 region is CASSRIQGGGYTF. CDR3 DNA: TGTGCCAGCAGTCGCATACAGGGTGGTGGCTACACCTTC.

The chain employs TRBV5-1 and TRBJ2-5; a weak D match, TRBD2 (5 bases). The CDR3 is 14 amino acids. Germline CDR1 reads SGHRS; CDR2 reads YFSETQ. V lost 6 bases to trimming and J lost 4 bases, with 16 bases between them. CDR3: CASIPAGGGETQYF. The CDR3 nucleotides read TGCGCCAGCATCCCGGCAGGTGGAGGAGAGACCCAGTACTTC.

CDR3 coding DNA: TGTGCCAGCAGTTTATTGCCTACGGGTGGCTACACCTTC. Translated, it gives CASSLLPTGGYTF. The chain links TRBV27 to TRBJ1-2; no reliable D call. CDR3 length equals 13 residues. Trimming shortened V by 1 base and J by 7 bases, and 10 bases separated the two germline ends. CDR1 MNHEY and CDR2 SMNVEV come from the germline V gene (reference sequence).

The rearrangement uses TRBV27 and TRBJ1-2, with 7 bases identical to TRBD1. The CDR3 is 14 amino acids. Looked up from germline, CDR1 is MNHEY and CDR2 is SMNVEV (reference sequence). V was clipped by 6 bases and J by 4 bases; unmatched bases: 8. As DNA, the CDR3 is TGTGCCAGCAGCCAAAAAGGGACAGTCTATGGCTACACCTTC. The encoded protein is CASSQKGTVYGYTF.

This clone was observed once. The CDR3 region is CAISKGQGDNEQFF. In nucleotides, the CDR3 is TGTGCCATCAGCAAGGGACAGGGGGACAATGAGCAGTTCTTC. The gene calls are TRBV10-3 and TRBJ2-1; 11 bases map to TRBD1. V lost 6 bases, J lost 5 bases, and 3 bases stayed unmatched. This CDR3 has 14 amino acids. Looked up from germline, CDR1 is ENHRY and CDR2 is SYGVKD.

The sample holds one count of this clone. The chain joins TRBV11-2 to TRBJ1-4, with TRBD1 as a possible D gene (5 bases). V lost 5 bases and J 8 bases, leaving 18 bases between the germline ends. The CDR3 totals 15 residues. CDR1 is SGHAT, CDR2 FQNNGV, per germline. The CDR3 DNA follows: TGTGCCAGCAGCCTAATGGGGGATCTCGGGGAAAAACTGTTTTTT. Its translation: CASSLMGDLGEKLFF.

This rearrangement joins TRBV19 to TRBJ1-2; D gene unclear. This CDR3 is 14 amino acids long. Germline CDR1 reads LNHDA; CDR2 reads SQIVND (reference sequence). V was clipped by 5 bases and J by 2 bases, with 12 bases between them. The CDR3 region has the DNA TGTGCCAGTAGTGAAAGGCAATCAAACTATGGCTACACCTTC. Residues: CASSERQSNYGYTF.

The V gene is TRBV20-1, the J gene TRBJ1-2; possibly TRBD1 for D (6 bases). The CDR3 sequence is 11 residues long. CDR1 DFQATT and CDR2 SNEGSKA come from the germline V gene (reference sequence). V dropped 3 bases and J dropped 14 bases, with 16 bases sitting between them. The CDR3 sequence: CSARDGGGETF. CDR3 DNA sequence: TGCAGTGCTAGGGACGGAGGGGGTGAGACCTTC.

The chain is built from TRBV3-1 (or the pseudogene TRBV3-2) and TRBJ2-7; unclear D gene. The germline CDR1 and CDR2 sequences are LGHDT and YNNKEL (reference sequence). The CDR3 covers 12 residues. Trimming left V 3 bases short and J 6 bases short, with 9 bases between. CDR3 nucleotide sequence: TGTGCCAGCAGCCACTCCCCTGGCGAGCAGTACTTC. It translates to CASSHSPGEQYF.

The chain joins TRBV19 to TRBJ1-1; 7 bases are a match to TRBD1. Germline lookup yields CDR1 LNHDA and CDR2 SQIVND (reference sequence). The CDR3 contains 14 residues. V shed 3 bases and J 5 bases; nucleotides not matched to a gene: 6. The CDR3 DNA is TGTGCCAGTAGTATCGCAGGGGGGGGAACTGAAGCTTTCTTT. Its translation is CASSIAGGGTEAFF.

Concerning this clone: A read error may account for a junction end that differs from germline. This CDR3 is CATSDLGGFTF. CDR3 DNA sequence: TGTGCCACCAGTGATTTGGGGGGCTTCACCTTC. The J gene is TRBJ1-2, the V gene TRBV24-1, with D possibly TRBD1 on 6 matching bases. Germline V CDR1 and CDR2: KGHDR, SFDVKD. The CDR3 is 11 residues long.